This T cell receptor (beta chain) stems from a study of blood T cell repertoires in COVID-19. Looking at the study overall: Specimens from acute and convalescent COVID-19 originated in the United States, Italy and Spain.

TCRdb's table, derived via immunoSEQ multiplex PCR, lists solely in-frame clones and lacks some. Among more than 200,000 clones listed, roughly 87% were seen once. The study assigned cohorts using participant-reported clinical history. CDR1 and CDR2 (germline): SGHDN, FVKESK. V shed 5 bases and J shed 3 bases, with 10 bases lying between them. This CDR3 contains 14 residues. This sequence joins TRBV14 and TRBJ2-2; a weak D match, TRBD2 (6 bases). The TCR comes from a woman between 25 and 40 years old with acute COVID-19. Sequences were obtained from PBMCs or T cells enriched from blood (not recorded which). The CDR3 loop is CASSGGADTGELFF. CDR3 bases: TGTGCCAGCAGCGGAGGGGCGGACACCGGGGAGCTGTTTTTT.